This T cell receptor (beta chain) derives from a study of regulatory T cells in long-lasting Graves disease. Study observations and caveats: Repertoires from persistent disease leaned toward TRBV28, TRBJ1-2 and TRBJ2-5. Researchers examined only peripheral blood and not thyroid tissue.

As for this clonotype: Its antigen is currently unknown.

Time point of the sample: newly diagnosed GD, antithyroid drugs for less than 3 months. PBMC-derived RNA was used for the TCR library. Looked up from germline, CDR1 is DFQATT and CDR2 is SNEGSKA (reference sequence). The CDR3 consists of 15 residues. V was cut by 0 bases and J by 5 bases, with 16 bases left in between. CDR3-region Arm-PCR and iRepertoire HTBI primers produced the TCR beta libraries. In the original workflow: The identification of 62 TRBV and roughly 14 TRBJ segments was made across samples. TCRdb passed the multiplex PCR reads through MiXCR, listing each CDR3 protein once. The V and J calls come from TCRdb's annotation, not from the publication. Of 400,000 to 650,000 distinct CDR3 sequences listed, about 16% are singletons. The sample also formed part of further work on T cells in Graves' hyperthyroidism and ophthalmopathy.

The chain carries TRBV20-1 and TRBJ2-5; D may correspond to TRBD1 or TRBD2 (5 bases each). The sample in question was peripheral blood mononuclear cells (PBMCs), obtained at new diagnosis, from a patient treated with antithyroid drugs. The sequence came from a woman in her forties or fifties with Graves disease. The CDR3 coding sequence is TGCAGTGCTAGAGATGGGGACCGCCCCGGGGAGACCCAGTACTTC. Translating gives CSARDGDRPGETQYF.